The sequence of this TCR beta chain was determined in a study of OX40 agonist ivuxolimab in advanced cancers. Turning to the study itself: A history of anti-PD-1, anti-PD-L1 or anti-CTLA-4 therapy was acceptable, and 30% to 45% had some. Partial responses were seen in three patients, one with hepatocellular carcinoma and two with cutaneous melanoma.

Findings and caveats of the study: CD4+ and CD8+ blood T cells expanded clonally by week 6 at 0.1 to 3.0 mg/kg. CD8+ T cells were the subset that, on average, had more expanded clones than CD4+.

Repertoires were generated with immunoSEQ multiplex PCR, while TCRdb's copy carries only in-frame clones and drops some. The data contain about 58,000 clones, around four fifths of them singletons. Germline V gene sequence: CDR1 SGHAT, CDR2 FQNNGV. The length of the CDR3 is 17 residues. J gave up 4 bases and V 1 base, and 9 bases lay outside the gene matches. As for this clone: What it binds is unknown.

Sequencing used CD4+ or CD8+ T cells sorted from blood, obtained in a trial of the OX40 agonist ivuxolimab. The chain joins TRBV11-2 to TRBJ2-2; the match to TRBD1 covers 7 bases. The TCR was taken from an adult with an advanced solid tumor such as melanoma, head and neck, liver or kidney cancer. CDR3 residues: CASSLVTGSVATGELFF. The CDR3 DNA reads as TGTGCCAGCAGCTTAGTGACAGGGTCCGTTGCCACCGGGGAGCTGTTTTTT.